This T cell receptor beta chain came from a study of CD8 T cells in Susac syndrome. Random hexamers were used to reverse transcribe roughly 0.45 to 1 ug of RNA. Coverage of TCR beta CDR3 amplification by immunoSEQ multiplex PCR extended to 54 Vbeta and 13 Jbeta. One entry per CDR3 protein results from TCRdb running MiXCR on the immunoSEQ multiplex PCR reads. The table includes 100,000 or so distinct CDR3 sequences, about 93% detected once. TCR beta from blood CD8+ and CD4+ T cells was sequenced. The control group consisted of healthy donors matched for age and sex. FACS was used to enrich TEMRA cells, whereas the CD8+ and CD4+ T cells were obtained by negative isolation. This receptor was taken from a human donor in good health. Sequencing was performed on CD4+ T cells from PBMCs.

In nucleotides, the CDR3 is TGTGCCAGCCGGCGGGAGTACCAAGAGACCCAGTACTTC. As protein: CASRREYQETQYF. The chain has TRBV27 and TRBJ2-5, with 7 bases aligning to TRBD2. CDR3 size: 13 residues. Germline CDR1 and CDR2: MNHEY and SMNVEV (reference sequence). J was trimmed by 0 bases and V by 8 bases; bases with no gene match: 3.